Sequencing of this T cell receptor beta chain was carried out in a study of blood T cell repertoires in COVID-19. Study-wide background: Acute and convalescent COVID-19 samples came from the United States, Italy and Spain. Sources were T cells, B-cell-depleted T cells, or PBMCs; the material itself was cDNA or gDNA.

From germline, CDR1 is SNHLY and CDR2 FYNNEI. Trimming removed 7 bases from V and 3 bases from J, with 16 bases in between. The CDR3 runs 15 residues. TCRdb keeps only in-frame clones here, not all; method: immunoSEQ multiplex PCR. The sample yields 150,000 to 200,000 clones, roughly 80% seen once. Specimen: PBMCs or T cells enriched from blood (not recorded which). This clonotype originated in a woman in her sixties or seventies with acute COVID-19. V is TRBV2 and J is TRBJ2-1; unclear D gene. CDR3 in amino acids: CASTVRSKSYNEQFF. CDR3 bases: TGTGCCAGCACGGTCCGGTCTAAAAGCTACAATGAGCAGTTCTTC. The full variable domain, its missing parts supplied by reference TRBV2 and TRBJ2-1, is EPEVTQTPSHQVTQMGQEVILRCVPISNHLYFYWYRQILGQKVEFLVSFYNNEISEKSEIFDDQFSVERPDGSNFTLKIRSTKLEDSAMYFCASTVRSKSYNEQFFGPGTRLTVL.